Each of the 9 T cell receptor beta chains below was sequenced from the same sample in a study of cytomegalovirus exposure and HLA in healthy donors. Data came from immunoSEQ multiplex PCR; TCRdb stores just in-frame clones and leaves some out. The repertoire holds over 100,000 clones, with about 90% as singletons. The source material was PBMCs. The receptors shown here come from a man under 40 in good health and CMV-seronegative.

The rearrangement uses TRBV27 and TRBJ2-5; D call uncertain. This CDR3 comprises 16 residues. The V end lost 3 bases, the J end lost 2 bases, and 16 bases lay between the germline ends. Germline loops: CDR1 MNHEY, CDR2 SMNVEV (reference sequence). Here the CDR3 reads CASSFSLRSLQETQYF. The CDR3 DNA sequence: TGTGCCAGCAGTTTCTCCCTCCGGTCGTTACAAGAGACCCAGTACTTC.

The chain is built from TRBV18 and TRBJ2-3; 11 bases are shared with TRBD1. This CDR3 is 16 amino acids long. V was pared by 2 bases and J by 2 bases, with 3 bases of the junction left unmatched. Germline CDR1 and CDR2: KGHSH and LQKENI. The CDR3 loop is CASSPRDRGSTDTQYF. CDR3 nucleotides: TGTGCCAGCTCACCAAGGGACAGGGGGTCCACAGATACGCAGTATTTT.

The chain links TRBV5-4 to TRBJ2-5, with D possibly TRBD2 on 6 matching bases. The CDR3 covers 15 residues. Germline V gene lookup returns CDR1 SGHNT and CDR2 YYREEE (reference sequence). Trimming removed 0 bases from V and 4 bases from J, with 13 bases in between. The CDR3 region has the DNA TGTGCCAGCAGCTTGGAGGAGGGGATCAGAGAGACCCAGTACTTC. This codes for CASSLEEGIRETQYF. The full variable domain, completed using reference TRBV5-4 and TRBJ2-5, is ETGVTQSPTHLIKTRGQQVTLRCSSQSGHNTVSWYQQALGQGPQFIFQYYREEENGRGNFPPRFSGLQFPNYSSELNVNALELDDSALYLCASSLEEGIRETQYFGPGTRLLVL.

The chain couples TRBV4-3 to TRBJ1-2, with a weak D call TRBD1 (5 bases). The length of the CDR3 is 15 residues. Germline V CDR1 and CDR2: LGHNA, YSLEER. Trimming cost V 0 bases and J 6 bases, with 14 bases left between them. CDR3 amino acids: CASSQESRGGHGYTF. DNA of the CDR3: TGCGCCAGCAGCCAAGAATCACGGGGGGGACATGGCTACACCTTC.

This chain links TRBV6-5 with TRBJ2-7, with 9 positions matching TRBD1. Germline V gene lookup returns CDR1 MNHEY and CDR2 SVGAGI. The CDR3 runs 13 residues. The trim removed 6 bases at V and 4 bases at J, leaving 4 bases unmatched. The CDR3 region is CASSDRGSYEQYF. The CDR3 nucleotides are TGTGCCAGCAGCGACAGGGGGTCGTACGAGCAGTACTTC.

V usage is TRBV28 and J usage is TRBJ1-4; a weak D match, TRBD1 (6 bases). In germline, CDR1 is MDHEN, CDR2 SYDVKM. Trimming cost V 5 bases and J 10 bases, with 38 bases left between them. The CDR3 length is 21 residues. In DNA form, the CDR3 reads TGTGCCAGCAGTCAGGGGACGACGGGCGCAGCTTTAATGTGGGTCAGAGGAAAACTGTTTTTT. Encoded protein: CASSQGTTGAALMWVRGKLFF.

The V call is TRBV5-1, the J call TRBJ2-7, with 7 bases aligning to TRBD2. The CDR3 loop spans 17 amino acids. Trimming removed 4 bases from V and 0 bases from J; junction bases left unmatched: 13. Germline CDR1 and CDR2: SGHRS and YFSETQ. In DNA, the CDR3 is TGCGCCAGCAGCGTGGGGGGGACTCCCGAAAGCTCCTACGAGCAGTACTTC. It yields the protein CASSVGGTPESSYEQYF. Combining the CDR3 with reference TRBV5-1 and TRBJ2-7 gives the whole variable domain KAGVTQTPRYLIKTRGQQVTLSCSPISGHRSVSWYQQTPGQGLQFLFEYFSETQRNKGNFPGRFSGRQFSNSRSEMNVSTLELGDSALYLCASSVGGTPESSYEQYFGPGTRLTVT.

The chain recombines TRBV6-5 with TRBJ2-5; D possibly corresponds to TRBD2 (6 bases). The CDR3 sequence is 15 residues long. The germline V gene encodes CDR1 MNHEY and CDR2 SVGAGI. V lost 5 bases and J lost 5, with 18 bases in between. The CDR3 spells CASSTNSGVGETQYF. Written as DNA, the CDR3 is TGTGCCAGCAGTACGAATTCGGGGGTTGGGGAGACCCAGTACTTC.

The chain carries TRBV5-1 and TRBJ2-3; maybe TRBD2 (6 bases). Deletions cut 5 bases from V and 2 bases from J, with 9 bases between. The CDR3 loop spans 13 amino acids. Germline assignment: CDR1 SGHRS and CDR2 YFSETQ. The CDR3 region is CASSVADTDTQYF. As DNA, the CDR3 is TGCGCCAGCAGTGTAGCGGACACAGATACGCAGTATTTT. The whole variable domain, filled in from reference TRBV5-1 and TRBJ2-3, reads KAGVTQTPRYLIKTRGQQVTLSCSPISGHRSVSWYQQTPGQGLQFLFEYFSETQRNKGNFPGRFSGRQFSNSRSEMNVSTLELGDSALYLCASSVADTDTQYFGPGTRLTVL.